The 32 T cell receptor beta chains in this list originate from one sample, sequenced in a study of T cells in Graves' hyperthyroidism and ophthalmopathy. TCR beta CDR3 regions were amplified from RNA transcripts. When the TCR CDR3 underwent first-round RT-PCR, the HTBI primer set was used. Each CDR3 protein is one row after TCRdb ran MiXCR on the multiplex PCR reads. The sample lists about 480,000 distinct CDR3 sequences, around 24% occurring once. Source material: blood. The source is a young woman with Graves' ophthalmopathy.

This clonotype was detected many times. The chain joins TRBV12-3 or TRBV12-4 to TRBJ1-2; no definite D call. V lost 4 bases and J 2 bases, leaving 17 bases between the germline ends. This CDR3 is built from 16 residues. CDR3 region: CASSSTPRGENYGYTF. In DNA form, the CDR3 reads TGTGCCAGCAGTTCTACACCCCGGGGAGAGAACTATGGCTACACCTTC.

There are many counts of this clonotype. This chain connects TRBV20-1 to TRBJ1-2; D is possibly TRBD1 (6 bases). The CDR3 sequence is 15 residues long. Germline V CDR1 and CDR2: DFQATT, SNEGSKA (reference sequence). Trimming removed 0 bases at V and 0 bases at J, with 11 bases between. CDR3 bases: TGCAGTGCTAGAGACCGGGACATGGCTAACTATGGCTACACCTTC. Translation gives CSARDRDMANYGYTF.

V usage is TRBV13 and J usage is TRBJ2-7, with D possibly matching TRBD1 (6 bases). This CDR3 is 15 amino acids long. The V end lost 5 bases, the J end lost 0 bases, and 14 bases lay between the germline ends. CDR1 and CDR2 (germline): PRHDT, FYEKMQ (reference sequence). CDR3 loop: CASSPSDRSSYEQYF. DNA of the CDR3: TGTGCCAGCAGCCCCTCCGACAGGAGCTCCTACGAGCAGTACTTC.

This clonotype was detected many times. The J gene is TRBJ1-1, the V gene TRBV18; D possibly corresponds to TRBD1 (5 bases). V was trimmed by 3 bases and J by 4 bases, leaving 9 bases between them. The CDR3 extends over 13 amino acids. Germline V gene lookup returns CDR1 KGHSH and CDR2 LQKENI. This CDR3 is CASSPRTSTEAFF. CDR3 DNA: TGTGCCAGCTCACCTAGGACAAGCACTGAAGCTTTCTTT.

This clonotype appeared many times. This sequence joins TRBV6-1 and TRBJ1-5, with TRBD1 as a possible D gene (6 bases). V shed 6 bases and J shed 6 bases, with 21 bases lying between them. From germline, CDR1 is MNHNS and CDR2 SASEGT. The CDR3 length is 16 residues. CDR3 in DNA: TGTGCCAGCAGGTCAATAGAACAGGGAAAGCGTCAGCCCCAGCATTTT. It translates to CASRSIEQGKRQPQHF.

In this sample, this clonotype turned up many times. J is TRBJ2-5 and V is TRBV19, with D tentatively TRBD1 (6 bases). The length of the CDR3 is 13 residues. Trimming pared 3 bases from V and 5 bases from J, leaving 10 bases between. Germline V CDR1 and CDR2: LNHDA, SQIVND (reference sequence). The CDR3 is CASSIFGGETQYF. CDR3 coding DNA: TGTGCCAGTAGTATCTTTGGGGGCGAGACCCAGTACTTC.

This clonotype was recorded many times. This chain uses TRBV28 with TRBJ2-5; D not certain. This CDR3 is built from 14 residues. From germline, CDR1 is MDHEN and CDR2 SYDVKM. With 6 bases removed from V and 4 bases from J, the gap between germline ends came to 15 bases. The DNA for the CDR3 is TGTGCCAGCAGCCCCGGCAGAATCGGAGAGACCCAGTACTTC. Encoded protein: CASSPGRIGETQYF.

In its sample, this clonotype was seen many times. This chain connects TRBV7-2 to TRBJ2-7, with a tentative D call TRBD1 (6 bases). CDR1 is SGHTA, CDR2 FQGNSA, per germline. With 2 bases removed from V and 1 base from J, the gap between germline ends came to 12 bases. The CDR3 contains 15 residues. Here the CDR3 reads CASSLSPGDSYEQYF. The CDR3 DNA is TGTGCCAGCAGCTTATCGCCAGGGGATTCCTACGAGCAGTACTTC.

This clonotype was observed a few times. This chain joins TRBV20-1 and TRBJ1-1, with D hard to call. The CDR3 extends over 12 amino acids. V was pared by 6 bases and J by 7 bases, with 15 bases between. Germline V gene data show CDR1 as DFQATT and CDR2 as SNEGSKA (reference sequence). CDR3 coding DNA: TGCAGTGCAGGCCTCTTTACAAGTGAAGCTTTCTTT. It encodes CSAGLFTSEAFF.

The chain uses TRBV20-1 and TRBJ2-5; a possible D gene is TRBD2 (6 bases). V lost 4 bases to trimming and J lost 5 bases, with 17 bases between them. The CDR3 has 14 residues. The germline CDR1 and CDR2 sequences are DFQATT and SNEGSKA (reference sequence). This CDR3 is CSANTARLGETQYF. The CDR3 DNA follows: TGCAGTGCTAACACTGCCCGACTAGGCGAGACCCAGTACTTC.

The genes are TRBV28 and TRBJ2-5; possible D gene TRBD2, 5 bases. The germline CDR1 and CDR2 sequences are MDHEN and SYDVKM. This CDR3 comprises 17 residues. V gave up 5 bases and J gave up 6 bases, with 25 bases separating them. This CDR3 is CASSNYPRTEVGKTQYF. CDR3 DNA sequence: TGTGCCAGCAGTAACTACCCCCGGACTGAGGTGGGGAAGACCCAGTACTTC.

This clonotype was detected a few times. The chain uses TRBV11-2 and TRBJ2-2; D unclear. The CDR3 extends over 17 amino acids. From germline, CDR1 is SGHAT and CDR2 FQNNGV. V lost 1 base and J 3 bases, leaving 15 bases between the germline ends. The CDR3 nucleotides read TGTGCCAGCAGCTTAGTGGAAGGCCGGGTTTACACCGGGGAGCTGTTTTTT. The encoded protein is CASSLVEGRVYTGELFF.

The chain has TRBV28 and TRBJ2-7; TRBD2 agrees at 9 bases. The trim removed 4 bases at V and 5 bases at J, leaving 9 bases unmatched. Germline CDR1 reads MDHEN; CDR2 reads SYDVKM. This CDR3 is built from 15 residues. CDR3 protein: CASSSSSGARDEQYF. The DNA for the CDR3 is TGTGCCAGCAGTTCCTCTAGCGGGGCCCGTGACGAGCAGTACTTC.

This clonotype was picked up many times. The rearrangement uses TRBV19 and TRBJ1-1, with TRBD1 matching 7 bases. V trimming: 10 bases; J trimming: 0 bases; junction bases outside the gene matches: 5. The germline gives CDR1 LNHDA, CDR2 SQIVND (reference sequence). This CDR3 region has 13 residues. The CDR3 loop is CATQGQLNTEAFF. In nucleotides, the CDR3 is TGTGCCACTCAGGGACAGTTGAACACTGAAGCTTTCTTT.

This clonotype was recorded many times. The chain has TRBV28 and TRBJ1-5, with D unclear. The germline CDR1 and CDR2 sequences are MDHEN and SYDVKM. The CDR3 has 14 amino acids. The V end lost 6 bases, the J end lost 3 bases, and 12 bases lay between the germline ends. The DNA of the CDR3 is TGTGCCAGCAGCTTAGGAGGGAACAATCAGCCCCAGCATTTT. It codes for CASSLGGNNQPQHF.

The table lists this clonotype with many counts. The chain recombines TRBV5-1 with TRBJ2-5; the D gene is possibly TRBD2 (5 bases). V was shortened by 0 bases and J by 4 bases, with 10 bases between the two germline ends. From germline, CDR1 is SGHRS and CDR2 YFSETQ. The CDR3 consists of 14 residues. The CDR3 here is CASSLARAGETQYF. CDR3 in DNA: TGCGCCAGCAGCTTGGCTCGTGCGGGAGAGACCCAGTACTTC.

In this sample, this clonotype turned up many times. CDR3 coding DNA: TGTGCCAGCAGACAGGGTAGGGCGAAAACTGAAGCTTTCTTT. Protein product: CASRQGRAKTEAFF. The J gene is TRBJ1-1, the V gene TRBV6-1; a possible D gene is TRBD1 (6 bases). Per germline, CDR1 MNHNS and CDR2 SASEGT. This CDR3 spans 14 amino acids. V lost 6 bases and J 5 bases, leaving 16 bases between the germline ends.

This clonotype occurred a few times. The chain carries TRBV6-1 and TRBJ2-3, with 10 positions matching TRBD2. The CDR3 spans 15 residues. V lost 3 bases and J lost 6; bases outside the gene matches: 6. The V gene's germline CDR1 is MNHNS and CDR2 SASEGT. The CDR3 DNA is TGTGCCAGCAGTGAGGAAGCGGGGGGGCCGGATACGCAGTATTTT. This encodes CASSEEAGGPDTQYF.

J is TRBJ1-6 and V is TRBV6-5, with 8 bases lining up with TRBD1. The trim removed 2 bases at V and 14 bases at J, leaving 8 bases unmatched. CDR3 size: 14 residues. Germline CDR1 reads MNHEY; CDR2 reads SVGAGI. CDR3 amino acids: CASSYRDRGLTLHF. In nucleotides, the CDR3 is TGTGCCAGCAGTTACCGCGACAGGGGATTAACCCTCCACTTT.

As to this clonotype: Since a much larger clone is just one base distant, this may be a read error. V usage is TRBV20-1 and J usage is TRBJ2-5; D gene unclear. Germline CDR1 is DFQATT and CDR2 is SNEGSKA (reference sequence). Between the trimmed V and J ends, which lost 0 bases and 4 bases, there was a span of 6 bases. The CDR3 has 12 residues. The DNA for the CDR3 is TGCAGTGCTAGAGAATTGGGAGAGACCCAGTACTTC. Its translation is CSARELGETQYF.

This clonotype has at least ten counts. The rearrangement joins TRBV11-2 to TRBJ1-1; D might be TRBD1 (5 bases). Trimming shortened V by 5 bases and J by 6 bases, and 28 bases separated the two germline ends. Germline V CDR1 and CDR2: SGHAT, FQNNGV. This CDR3 has 18 residues. DNA of the CDR3: TGTGCCAGCAGCCCTCTAACAGGTCACCGACTTGGGGTCGCTGAAGCTTTCTTT. The encoded protein is CASSPLTGHRLGVAEAFF. The full variable domain, completed using reference TRBV11-2 and TRBJ1-1, is EAGVAQSPRYKIIEKRQSVAFWCNPISGHATLYWYQQILGQGPKLLIQFQNNGVVDDSQLPKDRFSAERLKGVDSTLKIQPAKLEDSAVYLCASSPLTGHRLGVAEAFFGQGTRLTVV.

As regards this clonotype: It may be a read error: a sequence one base away is much more abundant. The chain employs TRBV19 and TRBJ1-1, with D unresolved. This CDR3 is 16 amino acids long. The germline CDR1 and CDR2 sequences are LNHDA and SQIVND (reference sequence). This chain's CDR3 is CASSITFEGPNTEALF. In DNA, the CDR3 is TGTGCCAGTAGTATAACGTTTGAAGGTCCGAACACTGAAGCTCTCTTT.

The CDR3 loop reads CASSEWASGVYEQYF. CDR3 coding DNA: TGTGCCAGCAGTGAATGGGCTAGCGGGGTATACGAGCAGTACTTC. This chain uses TRBV6-1 with TRBJ2-7; 9 bases map to TRBD2. Looked up from germline, CDR1 is MNHNS and CDR2 is SASEGT. The J segment lost 4 bases and the V segment lost 2 bases, leaving 6 bases of the junction unmatched. The CDR3 sequence is 15 residues long.

This chain links TRBV7-2 with TRBJ1-1; 7 bases are a match to TRBD1. The CDR3 length is 15 residues. V was pared by 7 bases and J by 1 base, with 9 bases of the junction left unmatched. Germline V gene lookup returns CDR1 SGHTA and CDR2 FQGNSA. The CDR3 DNA reads TGTGCCAGCAACAGACAGGGATCGGGGAACACTGAAGCTTTCTTT. This encodes CASNRQGSGNTEAFF.

This clonotype was counted many times. The chain is built from TRBV7-9 and TRBJ2-7; D is uncertain. V lost 3 bases and J 3 bases, leaving 9 bases between the germline ends. Germline V gene lookup returns CDR1 SEHNR and CDR2 FQNEAQ (reference sequence). The CDR3 contains 13 residues. CDR3 bases: TGTGCCAGCAGCTTGGCTAACAACTACGAGCAGTACTTC. Amino acid sequence: CASSLANNYEQYF.

This chain connects TRBV6-5 to TRBJ2-7, with D possibly matching TRBD1 (5 bases). This CDR3 has 15 amino acids. Trimming removed 0 bases from V and 2 bases from J, with 11 bases in between. Looked up from germline, CDR1 is MNHEY and CDR2 is SVGAGI. CDR3 residues: CASSYSRLTAYEQYF. CDR3 coding DNA: TGTGCCAGCAGTTACTCGAGGTTGACAGCCTACGAGCAGTACTTC.

V gene TRBV4-1 combines with J gene TRBJ2-7; TRBD1 aligns across 11 bases. There are 19 residues in the CDR3. Germline V lookup: CDR1 MGHRA, CDR2 YSYEKL. The J segment lost 3 bases and the V segment lost 0 bases, leaving 13 bases of the junction unmatched. The CDR3 sequence: CASSQDSGQGASIYYEQYV. The CDR3 bases are TGCGCCAGCAGCCAAGATAGTGGACAGGGGGCTTCAATTTACTACGAGCAGTACGTC.

This chain joins TRBV4-1 and TRBJ2-7, with 7 bases fitting TRBD2. J lost 7 bases, V lost 3 bases, and 9 bases had no gene match. The CDR3 loop spans 14 amino acids. CDR1 is MGHRA, CDR2 YSYEKL, per germline. The CDR3 nucleotides are TGCGCCAGCAGCCAGAGGGGTATGGGGGGGGAGCAGTACTTC. Protein: CASSQRGMGGEQYF.

This clonotype was observed many times. This chain links TRBV19 with TRBJ2-5, with 8 nucleotides matching TRBD1. V shed 5 bases and J 5 bases; nucleotides not matched to a gene: 7. This CDR3 comprises 14 residues. Germline V CDR1 and CDR2: LNHDA, SQIVND (reference sequence). CDR3 DNA sequence: TGTGCCAGTAGTCGGACAGGGACCCGGGAGACCCAGTACTTC. Translation: CASSRTGTRETQYF. Using reference TRBV19 and TRBJ2-5 for the parts outside the CDR3, the full variable domain is DGGITQSPKYLFRKEGQNVTLSCEQNLNHDAMYWYRQDPGQGLRLIYYSQIVNDFQKGDIAEGYSVSREKKESFPLTVTSAQKNPTAFYLCASSRTGTRETQYFGPGTRLLVL.

A few counts support this clonotype. The chain combines TRBV4-3 with TRBJ2-5; 14 bases are a match to TRBD2. The CDR3 extends over 18 amino acids. Per germline, CDR1 LGHNA and CDR2 YSLEER. Germline trimming cut 0 bases from V and 2 bases from J; bases unmatched to any gene: 5. As DNA, the CDR3 is TGCGCCAGCAGCCAAGATTTCCGGACTAGCGGGGGGCAAGAGACCCAGTACTTC. It is translated as CASSQDFRTSGGQETQYF.

This clonotype was detected only a few times. CDR3 sequence reads: CASSRGHLNTEAFF. The CDR3 DNA follows: TGTGCCAGCAGCCGCGGGCACCTGAACACTGAAGCTTTCTTT. The rearrangement uses TRBV12-3 or TRBV12-4 and TRBJ1-1; no reliable D call. This CDR3 is built from 14 residues. Trimming removed 6 bases at V and 0 bases at J, with 11 bases between.

This clonotype was detected ten times or more. The chain uses TRBV6-1 and TRBJ1-2; possible D gene TRBD1, 5 bases. Germline-derived CDR1 and CDR2 are MNHNS and SASEGT. The V end was cut by 1 base, the J end by 7 bases, with 10 bases between. This CDR3 is built from 13 residues. The CDR3 sequence: CASSEGRGTGYTF. The CDR3 region has the DNA TGTGCCAGCAGTGAAGGCCGTGGGACTGGCTACACCTTC.